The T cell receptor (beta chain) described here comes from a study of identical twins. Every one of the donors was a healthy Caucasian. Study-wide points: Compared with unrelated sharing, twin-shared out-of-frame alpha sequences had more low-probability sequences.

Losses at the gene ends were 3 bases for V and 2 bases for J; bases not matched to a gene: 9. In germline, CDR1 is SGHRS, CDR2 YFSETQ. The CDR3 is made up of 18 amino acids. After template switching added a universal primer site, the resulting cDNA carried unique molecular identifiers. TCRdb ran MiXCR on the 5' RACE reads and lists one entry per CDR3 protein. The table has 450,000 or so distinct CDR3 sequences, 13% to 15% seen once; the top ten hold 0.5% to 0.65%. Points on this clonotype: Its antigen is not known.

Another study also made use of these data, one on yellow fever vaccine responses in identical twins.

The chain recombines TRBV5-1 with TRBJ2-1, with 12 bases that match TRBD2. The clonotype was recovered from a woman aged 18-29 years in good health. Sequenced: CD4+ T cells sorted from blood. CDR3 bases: TGCGCCAGCAGCTCCCAACCTAGCGGGGGGGTCACCTACAATGAGCAGTTCTTC. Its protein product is CASSSQPSGGVTYNEQFF.